A selection of T cell receptor beta chains follows, all from one sample in a study of Ad26.COV2.S vaccination and SARS-CoV-2 variants. Using immunoSEQ multiplex PCR, the repertoire was profiled, and TCRdb retains in-frame clones only, with some absent. This table holds hundreds of thousands of clones, about 89% found once. The source was peripheral blood, collected in a trial of Ad26.COV2.S vaccine versus placebo. Every receptor here comes from a person between 18 and 65 years old who received the Ad26.COV2.S COVID-19 vaccine or a placebo. Each CDR3 is given with its conserved first and last residue. Each record gives: V gene, J gene, D gene, clone size, CDR3 protein, CDR3 DNA. A D gene is named only where the DNA matches it firmly. The listing skips clone size in some rows; elsewhere it reads once, few, many or a size class.

v_call: TRBV28
j_call: TRBJ1-6
d_call: TRBD1
clone_size: .
cdr3_aa: CASSYPGQGYNSPLHF
cdr3_nt: TGTGCCAGCAGTTATCCCGGACAGGGCTATAATTCACCCCTCCACTTT

v_call: TRBV6-2/TRBV6-3
j_call: TRBJ1-1
d_call: .
clone_size: .
cdr3_aa: CASSRQLNTEAFF
cdr3_nt: TGTGCCAGCAGTCGACAGTTGAACACTGAAGCTTTCTTT

v_call: TRBV6-6
j_call: TRBJ2-7
d_call: TRBD1
clone_size: few
cdr3_aa: CASSLPTGQGPEQYF
cdr3_nt: TGTGCCAGCAGCCTACCAACGGGACAGGGACCCGAGCAGTACTTC

v_call: TRBV19
j_call: TRBJ2-7
d_call: TRBD1
clone_size: .
cdr3_aa: CASRGQGHYEQYF
cdr3_nt: TGTGCCAGTAGGGGACAGGGACACTACGAGCAGTACTTC

v_call: TRBV2
j_call: TRBJ2-5
d_call: .
clone_size: once
cdr3_aa: CASSPEGEETQYF
cdr3_nt: TGTGCCAGCAGTCCCGAGGGTGAAGAGACCCAGTACTTC

v_call: TRBV5-1
j_call: TRBJ1-2
d_call: .
clone_size: .
cdr3_aa: CASTLADGYGYTF
cdr3_nt: TGCGCCAGCACCCTCGCCGACGGCTATGGCTACACCTTC

v_call: TRBV18
j_call: TRBJ2-1
d_call: .
clone_size: .
cdr3_aa: CASSPGDNEQFF
cdr3_nt: TGTGCCAGCTCACCGGGTGACAATGAGCAGTTCTTC

v_call: TRBV6-5
j_call: TRBJ1-6
d_call: .
clone_size: .
cdr3_aa: CASSNDRLGNSPLHF
cdr3_nt: TGTGCCAGCAGTAATGACAGACTGGGGAATTCACCCCTCCACTTT

v_call: TRBV29-1
j_call: TRBJ2-6
d_call: .
clone_size: .
cdr3_aa: CSVEDRSRGSGANVLTF
cdr3_nt: TGCAGCGTTGAAGATCGCAGCAGGGGCTCTGGGGCCAACGTCCTGACTTTC

v_call: TRBV29-1
j_call: TRBJ2-7
d_call: TRBD1
clone_size: .
cdr3_aa: CSVEDQSGGRDEQYF
cdr3_nt: TGCAGCGTTGAAGATCAGTCAGGGGGCCGCGACGAGCAGTACTTC

v_call: TRBV5-1
j_call: TRBJ1-1
d_call: .
clone_size: .
cdr3_aa: CASALGNIWGTEAFF
cdr3_nt: TGCGCCAGCGCCCTGGGAAATATATGGGGGACTGAAGCTTTCTTT

v_call: TRBV6-5
j_call: TRBJ1-6
d_call: .
clone_size: .
cdr3_aa: CASSYLARFNSPLHF
cdr3_nt: TGTGCCAGCAGTTACTTGGCCAGGTTTAATTCACCCCTCCACTTT

v_call: TRBV15
j_call: TRBJ2-6
d_call: TRBD1
clone_size: .
cdr3_aa: CATTNDRQGAGANVLTF
cdr3_nt: TGTGCCACCACCAACGATCGGCAGGGGGCCGGGGCCAACGTCCTGACTTTC

v_call: TRBV6-5
j_call: TRBJ1-2
d_call: .
clone_size: .
cdr3_aa: CASSVTGYGYTF
cdr3_nt: TGTGCCAGCAGCGTAACAGGGTACGGCTACACCTTC

v_call: TRBV4-3
j_call: TRBJ1-2
d_call: TRBD1
clone_size: .
cdr3_aa: CASSQGLDRGEGGYTF
cdr3_nt: TGCGCCAGCAGCCAAGGTCTCGACAGGGGGGAAGGTGGCTACACCTTC

v_call: TRBV7-8
j_call: TRBJ1-1
d_call: TRBD1
clone_size: .
cdr3_aa: CASSPTRTGGEENEAFF
cdr3_nt: TGTGCCAGCAGCCCTACCAGGACAGGGGGCGAGGAGAATGAAGCTTTCTTT

v_call: TRBV6-5
j_call: TRBJ2-7
d_call: .
clone_size: once
cdr3_aa: CASSYSVSYEQYF
cdr3_nt: TGTGCCAGCAGTTACTCGGTATCCTACGAGCAGTACTTC

v_call: TRBV12-3/TRBV12-4
j_call: TRBJ1-1
d_call: .
clone_size: .
cdr3_aa: CASSPLNTEAFF
cdr3_nt: TGTGCCAGCAGTCCGCTGAACACTGAAGCTTTCTTT

v_call: TRBV6-1
j_call: TRBJ1-2
d_call: .
clone_size: .
cdr3_aa: CASSEGRTYGYTF
cdr3_nt: TGTGCCAGCAGTGAAGGACGGACCTATGGCTACACCTTC

v_call: TRBV6-1
j_call: TRBJ2-1
d_call: .
clone_size: .
cdr3_aa: CASSELAVEQFF
cdr3_nt: TGTGCCAGCAGTGAACTAGCTGTTGAGCAGTTCTTC

v_call: TRBV19
j_call: TRBJ2-3
d_call: .
clone_size: .
cdr3_aa: CASSIEGSTDTQYF
cdr3_nt: TGTGCCAGTAGTATAGAGGGCAGCACAGATACGCAGTATTTT

v_call: TRBV6-5
j_call: TRBJ1-3
d_call: TRBD1
clone_size: .
cdr3_aa: CASSYTRQGRGNTIYF
cdr3_nt: TGTGCCAGCAGTTACACCCGACAGGGGAGAGGAAACACCATATATTTT

v_call: TRBV18
j_call: TRBJ1-2
d_call: TRBD1
clone_size: .
cdr3_aa: CASSPPGQERVGYTF
cdr3_nt: TGTGCCAGCTCACCACCGGGACAGGAGAGGGTTGGCTACACCTTC

v_call: TRBV11-2
j_call: TRBJ1-1
d_call: .
clone_size: .
cdr3_aa: CASAPGEGGDTEAFF
cdr3_nt: TGTGCCAGCGCCCCCGGGGAGGGGGGGGACACTGAAGCTTTCTTT

v_call: TRBV11-2
j_call: TRBJ2-1
d_call: TRBD1
clone_size: .
cdr3_aa: CASSLGQNNEQFF
cdr3_nt: TGTGCCAGCAGCTTGGGACAGAACAATGAGCAGTTCTTC

v_call: TRBV29-1
j_call: TRBJ1-4
d_call: .
clone_size: once
cdr3_aa: CSAKGETTNEKLFF
cdr3_nt: TGCAGCGCTAAGGGGGAGACGACTAATGAAAAACTGTTTTTT

v_call: TRBV5-1
j_call: TRBJ2-2
d_call: .
clone_size: .
cdr3_aa: CASSFDRLNTGELFF
cdr3_nt: TGCGCCAGCAGCTTTGACAGGCTGAACACCGGGGAGCTGTTTTTT

v_call: TRBV5-8
j_call: TRBJ2-3
d_call: .
clone_size: .
cdr3_aa: CASSLDGGADTQYF
cdr3_nt: TGTGCCAGCAGCTTGGATGGAGGGGCAGATACGCAGTATTTT

v_call: TRBV23-1
j_call: TRBJ1-1
d_call: TRBD1
clone_size: once
cdr3_aa: CASSPQSGTGGDGNTEAFF
cdr3_nt: TGCGCCAGCAGTCCCCAATCGGGGACAGGGGGGGACGGAAACACTGAAGCTTTCTTT

v_call: TRBV2
j_call: TRBJ2-3
d_call: .
clone_size: .
cdr3_aa: CASSERTDTDTQYF
cdr3_nt: TGTGCCAGCAGTGAAAGGACAGACACAGATACGCAGTATTTT

v_call: TRBV6-5
j_call: TRBJ2-7
d_call: .
clone_size: .
cdr3_aa: CASSYSQIQANEQYF
cdr3_nt: TGTGCCAGCAGTTACTCTCAGATACAGGCTAACGAGCAGTACTTC

v_call: TRBV7-3
j_call: TRBJ2-2
d_call: TRBD2
clone_size: once
cdr3_aa: CASSFRAGVNTGELFF
cdr3_nt: TGTGCCAGCAGCTTCCGAGCGGGGGTGAACACCGGGGAGCTGTTTTTT

v_call: TRBV11-2
j_call: TRBJ1-3
d_call: .
clone_size: .
cdr3_aa: CASSLVAGNTIYF
cdr3_nt: TGTGCCAGCAGCTTAGTGGCGGGTAACACCATATATTTT

v_call: TRBV10-2
j_call: TRBJ2-1
d_call: .
clone_size: .
cdr3_aa: CASSGFGNEQFF
cdr3_nt: TGCGCCAGCTCTGGGTTCGGCAATGAGCAGTTCTTC

v_call: TRBV20-1
j_call: TRBJ1-1
d_call: .
clone_size: once
cdr3_aa: CSARLDTEAFF
cdr3_nt: TGCAGTGCTAGATTGGACACTGAAGCTTTCTTT

v_call: TRBV7-2
j_call: TRBJ2-1
d_call: TRBD2
clone_size: .
cdr3_aa: CASSFRTSGGATRNEQFF
cdr3_nt: TGTGCCAGCAGCTTCCGGACTAGCGGGGGGGCGACACGCAATGAGCAGTTCTTC

v_call: TRBV30
j_call: TRBJ1-1
d_call: TRBD1
clone_size: .
cdr3_aa: CAWETGTGGEAFF
cdr3_nt: TGTGCCTGGGAAACCGGGACAGGGGGAGAAGCTTTCTTT

v_call: TRBV7-6
j_call: TRBJ1-1
d_call: TRBD1
clone_size: .
cdr3_aa: CASSSGQGAGTEAFF
cdr3_nt: TGTGCCAGCAGCTCCGGACAGGGGGCCGGTACTGAAGCTTTCTTT

v_call: TRBV2
j_call: TRBJ2-3
d_call: .
clone_size: .
cdr3_aa: CASGGQTYTDTQYF
cdr3_nt: TGTGCCAGCGGTGGACAAACATACACAGATACGCAGTATTTT

v_call: TRBV3-1/TRBV3-2
j_call: TRBJ2-5
d_call: .
clone_size: .
cdr3_aa: CASSQIGDPETQYF
cdr3_nt: TGTGCCAGCAGCCAAATAGGGGACCCGGAGACCCAGTACTTC

v_call: TRBV19
j_call: TRBJ1-2
d_call: .
clone_size: .
cdr3_aa: CASSPYRAPNYGYTF
cdr3_nt: TGTGCCAGTAGTCCGTACCGGGCCCCTAACTATGGCTACACCTTC

v_call: TRBV19
j_call: TRBJ2-3
d_call: TRBD2
clone_size: .
cdr3_aa: CASSPPPHSGGNTDTQYF
cdr3_nt: TGTGCCAGTAGTCCACCCCCCCACAGCGGGGGCAACACAGATACGCAGTATTTT

v_call: TRBV18
j_call: TRBJ1-4
d_call: .
clone_size: .
cdr3_aa: CASSPEDINEKLFF
cdr3_nt: TGTGCCAGCTCACCAGAGGACATCAATGAAAAACTGTTTTTT

v_call: TRBV28
j_call: TRBJ2-5
d_call: .
clone_size: .
cdr3_aa: CASSFPPGRLQETQYF
cdr3_nt: TGTGCCAGCAGTTTCCCTCCAGGGAGGCTACAAGAGACCCAGTACTTC

v_call: TRBV11-3
j_call: TRBJ2-1
d_call: TRBD2
clone_size: .
cdr3_aa: CASSFSGSSYNEQFF
cdr3_nt: TGTGCCAGCAGCTTTAGCGGGAGTTCCTACAATGAGCAGTTCTTC

v_call: TRBV5-1
j_call: TRBJ2-7
d_call: .
clone_size: .
cdr3_aa: CASSSSGTDLPIYEQYF
cdr3_nt: TGCGCCAGCAGCTCCTCCGGGACGGACCTACCCATATACGAGCAGTACTTC

v_call: TRBV30
j_call: TRBJ1-2
d_call: .
clone_size: .
cdr3_aa: CAQGGNYGYTF
cdr3_nt: TGTGCCCAGGGTGGTAACTATGGCTACACCTTC

v_call: TRBV2
j_call: TRBJ1-1
d_call: .
clone_size: .
cdr3_aa: CASSDRTPTWGTEAFF
cdr3_nt: TGTGCCAGCAGTGACCGCACTCCTACTTGGGGCACTGAAGCTTTCTTT

v_call: TRBV18
j_call: TRBJ1-5
d_call: .
clone_size: .
cdr3_aa: CASSEQGNNQPQHF
cdr3_nt: TGTGCCAGCTCAGAACAAGGAAACAATCAGCCCCAGCATTTT

v_call: TRBV28
j_call: TRBJ2-2
d_call: .
clone_size: .
cdr3_aa: CASKGTDTGELFF
cdr3_nt: TGTGCCAGCAAGGGGACTGACACCGGGGAGCTGTTTTTT

v_call: TRBV3-1/TRBV3-2
j_call: TRBJ2-5
d_call: .
clone_size: .
cdr3_aa: CASSPQTSSKETQYF
cdr3_nt: TGTGCCAGCAGCCCCCAGACTAGTTCGAAAGAGACCCAGTACTTC

v_call: TRBV19
j_call: TRBJ2-3
d_call: .
clone_size: .
cdr3_aa: CATRRISSSTDTQYF
cdr3_nt: TGTGCCACCCGCCGGATTTCCTCTAGCACAGATACGCAGTATTTT